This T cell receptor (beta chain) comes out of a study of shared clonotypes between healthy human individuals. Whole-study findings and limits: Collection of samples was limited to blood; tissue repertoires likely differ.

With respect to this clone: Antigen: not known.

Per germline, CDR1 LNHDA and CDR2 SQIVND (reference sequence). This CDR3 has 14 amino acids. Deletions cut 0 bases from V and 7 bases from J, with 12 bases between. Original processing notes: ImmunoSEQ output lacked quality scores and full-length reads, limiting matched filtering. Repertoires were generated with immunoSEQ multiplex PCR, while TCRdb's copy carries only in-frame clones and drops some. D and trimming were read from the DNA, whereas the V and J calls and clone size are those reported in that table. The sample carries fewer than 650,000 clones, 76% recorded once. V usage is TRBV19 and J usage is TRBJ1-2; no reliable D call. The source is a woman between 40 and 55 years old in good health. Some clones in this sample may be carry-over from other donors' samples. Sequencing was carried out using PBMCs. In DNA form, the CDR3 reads TGTGCCAGTAGTATAGATCGTCAGATATCTGGCTACACCTTC. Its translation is CASSIDRQISGYTF.